This T cell receptor (delta chain) originates from a study of gamma-delta chains in newborns, infants, children. Study details: Polyclonal expansion of innate γδ T cells after birth follows microbial exposure.

The V and J ends lost 0 bases and 0 bases, in that order; junction bases with no gene match: 29. This CDR3 contains 25 residues. Germline values: CDR1 TSWWSYY, CDR2 QGS. This clone was detected a few times. Other DNA variants within this sample encode the same CDR3. TCRdb re-called the reads through CATT. The table records some 3,100 delta-chain clones, 51% of them present only once. This clonotype originated in a child who received the measles vaccine. This chain connects TRDV1 to TRDJ1; TRDD3 aligns across 9 bases. Sequencing used blood. The DNA for the CDR3 is TGTGCTCTTGGGGAACTTTCAACCTTCCGCTATCACGGGGGATACTTGGGCCCGTACACCGATAAACTCATCTTT. It is translated as CALGELSTFRYHGGYLGPYTDKLIF.